This TCR beta chain was captured in a study of lung T cells in sarcoidosis with Löfgren's syndrome. Study outcomes and limitations: Multiple Löfgren's syndrome patients reportedly shared TRAV12-1 and TRBV2 CDR3 motifs.

In TCRdb, the reads were re-called with MiXCR into one record per CDR3 protein. This sample carries 60,000 or so distinct CDR3 sequences, roughly 20% of them seen once, and the ten largest clones take about 2%. Remarks on this clonotype: Its antigen is currently unknown.

V was pared by 6 bases and J by 4 bases, with 7 bases of the junction left unmatched. The CDR3 totals 15 residues. CDR1 is WSHSY, CDR2 SAAADI, per germline. Sequenced input: CD4+ T cells from PBMCs. This clonotype was sampled from a human donor with sarcoidosis (Löfgren's syndrome or another form), or a control subject (not recorded which). The chain recombines TRBV10-2 with TRBJ2-5, with 11 bases aligning to TRBD2. This CDR3 is CASRRLLAGGETQYF. The CDR3 bases are TGCGCCAGCAGGAGGCTTCTAGCGGGGGGAGAGACCCAGTACTTC.